This paragraph covers one T cell receptor (beta chain) sequence. The assay was immunoSEQ multiplex PCR, and TCRdb's table has in-frame clones only and misses some. This repertoire shows approximately 150,000 clones, 85% to 95% found once; its top ten account for approximately 1.4%. These data originate in a study of control samples from healthy donors and cancer patients. Trimming removed 5 bases from V and 7 bases from J; junction bases left unmatched: 7. The V gene's germline CDR1 is MNHEY and CDR2 SMNVEV (reference sequence). This CDR3 is 13 amino acids long. Sample: blood. The rearrangement links TRBV27 to TRBJ1-1, with 7 bases that match TRBD1. This clonotype originated in a woman younger than 35 in good health. This CDR3 reads CASSPYRGIEAFF. The CDR3 DNA sequence: TGTGCCAGCAGTCCATACAGGGGAATTGAAGCTTTCTTT.